This entry features one TCR beta chain sequence. Its antigen is still unknown. The data originate from a study of vaccination effects on CD4 cells after COVID-19. After expansion with viral peptide pools in the ViraFEST assay, antigen-specific CD4+ T cells were sequenced. Cells that had been cultured for about 10 days were the source of isolated CD4+ T cells. The researchers cultured 1.5 million to 2.5 million PBMC per well with approximately 9.1 IU/ml IL-2 and 8 to 10 ug/ml peptides. Clones were sequenced by immunoSEQ multiplex PCR, and TCRdb holds only the in-frame ones, with some missing. This table holds more than 30,000 clones, around 70% found once. The CDR3 is made up of 13 amino acids. The V end lost 6 bases, the J end lost 3 bases, and 11 bases lay between the germline ends.

This chain uses TRBV12-3 or TRBV12-4 with TRBJ1-1, with D tentatively TRBD1 (6 bases). Sequenced here: CD4+ T cells from PBMCs cultured with HCoV-229E spike peptides, sampled before COVID-19 vaccination. The TCR was taken from a human donor who received a COVID-19 vaccine. Here the CDR3 reads CASSLGGDTEAFF. In DNA, the CDR3 is TGTGCCAGCAGCCTAGGGGGGGACACTGAAGCTTTCTTT.